Given below is one TCR beta chain in context. The sample belongs to a study of blood T cell repertoires in COVID-19. Study-wide background: Samples of COVID-19 (acute and convalescent) were obtained from the United States, Italy and Spain. PBMCs, B-cell-depleted T cells, or T cells were the source of the cDNA or gDNA that made up the material.

Assay used: immunoSEQ multiplex PCR; TCRdb lists only in-frame clones, some missing. The sample holds some 350,000 clones; approximately 84% are singletons and the top ten take 3%. Across 20 to 25 US areas, participants ranged in age from about 18 to 90 years. The CDR3 totals 13 residues. The V gene's germline CDR1 is ENHRY and CDR2 SYGVKD. Trimming pared 2 bases from V and 4 bases from J, leaving 6 bases between. The rearrangement uses TRBV10-3 and TRBJ1-5; D is ambiguous. The sample consisted of PBMCs or T cells enriched from blood (not recorded which). This TCR came from a woman in her thirties who had recovered from COVID-19. DNA of the CDR3: TGTGCCATCAGTGAGGGGCAGAATCAGCCCCAGCATTTT. This gives the protein CAISEGQNQPQHF.